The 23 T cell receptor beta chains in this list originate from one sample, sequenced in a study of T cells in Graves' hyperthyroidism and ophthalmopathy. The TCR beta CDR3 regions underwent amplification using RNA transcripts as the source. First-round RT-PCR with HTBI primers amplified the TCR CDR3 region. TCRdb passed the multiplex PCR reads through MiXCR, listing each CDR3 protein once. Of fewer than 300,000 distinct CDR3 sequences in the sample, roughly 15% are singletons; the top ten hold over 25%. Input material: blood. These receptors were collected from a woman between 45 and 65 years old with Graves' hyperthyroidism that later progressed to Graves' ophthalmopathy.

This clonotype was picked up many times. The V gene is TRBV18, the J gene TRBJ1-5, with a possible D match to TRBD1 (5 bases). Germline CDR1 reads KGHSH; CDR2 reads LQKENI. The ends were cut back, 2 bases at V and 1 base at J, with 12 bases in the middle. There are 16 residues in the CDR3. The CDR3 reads CASSPRSGASNQPQHF. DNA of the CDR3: TGTGCCAGCTCACCAAGGTCCGGGGCGAGCAATCAGCCCCAGCATTTT.

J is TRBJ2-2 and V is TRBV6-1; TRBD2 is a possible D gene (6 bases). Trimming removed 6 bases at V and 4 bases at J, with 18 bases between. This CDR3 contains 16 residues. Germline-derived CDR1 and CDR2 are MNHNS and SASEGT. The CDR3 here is CASRASRGSGTGELFF. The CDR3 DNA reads TGTGCCAGCAGGGCCTCCCGGGGGAGTGGCACCGGGGAGCTGTTTTTT.

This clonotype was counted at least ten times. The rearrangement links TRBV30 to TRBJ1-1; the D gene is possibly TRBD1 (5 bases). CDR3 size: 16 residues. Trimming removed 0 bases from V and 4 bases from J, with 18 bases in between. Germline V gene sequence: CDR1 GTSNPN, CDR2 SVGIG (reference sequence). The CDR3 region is CAWSVAGKGRGTEAFF. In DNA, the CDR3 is TGTGCCTGGAGTGTGGCAGGGAAAGGGCGAGGCACTGAAGCTTTCTTT. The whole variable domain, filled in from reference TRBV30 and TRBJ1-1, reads SQTIHQWPATLVQPVGSPLSLECTVEGTSNPNLYWYRQAAGRGLQLLFYSVGIGQISSEVPQNLSASRPQDRQFILSSKKLLLSDSGFYLCAWSVAGKGRGTEAFFGQGTRLTVV.

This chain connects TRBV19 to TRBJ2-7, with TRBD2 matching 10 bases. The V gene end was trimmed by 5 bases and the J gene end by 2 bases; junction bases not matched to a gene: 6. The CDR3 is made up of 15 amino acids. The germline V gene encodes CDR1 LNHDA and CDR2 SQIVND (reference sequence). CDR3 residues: CASSPSSGGPYEQYF. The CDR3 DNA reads TGTGCCAGTAGTCCATCTAGCGGGGGACCCTACGAGCAGTACTTC. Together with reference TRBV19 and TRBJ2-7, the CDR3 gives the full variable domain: DGGITQSPKYLFRKEGQNVTLSCEQNLNHDAMYWYRQDPGQGLRLIYYSQIVNDFQKGDIAEGYSVSREKKESFPLTVTSAQKNPTAFYLCASSPSSGGPYEQYFGPGTRLTVT.

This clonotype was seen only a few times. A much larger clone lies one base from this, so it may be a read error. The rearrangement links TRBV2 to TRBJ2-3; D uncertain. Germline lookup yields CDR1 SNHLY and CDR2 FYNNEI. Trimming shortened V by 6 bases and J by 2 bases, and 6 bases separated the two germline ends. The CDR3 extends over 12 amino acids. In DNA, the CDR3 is TGTGCCAGCAGGTTGGACACAGATACGCAGTATTTT. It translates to CASRLDTDTQYF.

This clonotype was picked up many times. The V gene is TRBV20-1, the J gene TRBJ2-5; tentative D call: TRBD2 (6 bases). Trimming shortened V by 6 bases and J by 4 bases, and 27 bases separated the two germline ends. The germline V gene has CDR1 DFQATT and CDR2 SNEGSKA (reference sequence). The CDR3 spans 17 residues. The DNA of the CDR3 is TGCAGTGCCCCCCCCTCTACCGCGGGGTCGGGCGGAGAGACCCAGTACTTC. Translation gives CSAPPSTAGSGGETQYF.

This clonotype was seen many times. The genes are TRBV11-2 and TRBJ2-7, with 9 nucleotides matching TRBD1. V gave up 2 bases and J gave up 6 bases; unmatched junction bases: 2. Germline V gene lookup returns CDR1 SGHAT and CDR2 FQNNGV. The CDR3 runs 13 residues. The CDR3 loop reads CASSLTGGGEQYF. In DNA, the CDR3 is TGTGCCAGCAGCTTAACAGGGGGCGGCGAGCAGTACTTC.

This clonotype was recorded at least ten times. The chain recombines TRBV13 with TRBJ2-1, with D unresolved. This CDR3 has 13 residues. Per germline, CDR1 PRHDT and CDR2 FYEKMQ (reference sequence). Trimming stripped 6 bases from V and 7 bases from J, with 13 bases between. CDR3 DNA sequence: TGTGCCAGCAGTCTTACTATAGGTAATGAGCAGTTCTTC. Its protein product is CASSLTIGNEQFF. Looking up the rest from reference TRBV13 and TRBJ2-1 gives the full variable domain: AAGVIQSPRHLIKEKRETATLKCYPIPRHDTVYWYQQGPGQDPQFLISFYEKMQSDKGSIPDRFSAQQFSDYHSELNMSSLELGDSALYFCASSLTIGNEQFFGPGTRLTVL.

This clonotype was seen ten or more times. In DNA, the CDR3 is TGCAGTGCCGAGGGACTAGCGGGGCGGGCAGATACGCAGTATTTT. Encoded protein: CSAEGLAGRADTQYF. The V and J genes are TRBV20-1 and TRBJ2-3; 13 positions match TRBD2. J was trimmed by 4 bases and V by 6 bases; bases with no gene match: 7. The germline V gene encodes CDR1 DFQATT and CDR2 SNEGSKA (reference sequence). The CDR3 is made up of 15 amino acids.

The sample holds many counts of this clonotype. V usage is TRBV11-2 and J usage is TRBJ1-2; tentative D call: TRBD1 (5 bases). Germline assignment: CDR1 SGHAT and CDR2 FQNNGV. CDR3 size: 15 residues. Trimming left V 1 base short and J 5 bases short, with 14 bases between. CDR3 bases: TGTGCCAGCAGCTTAGTAGGCGACAGAGCGTATGGCTACACCTTC. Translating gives CASSLVGDRAYGYTF.

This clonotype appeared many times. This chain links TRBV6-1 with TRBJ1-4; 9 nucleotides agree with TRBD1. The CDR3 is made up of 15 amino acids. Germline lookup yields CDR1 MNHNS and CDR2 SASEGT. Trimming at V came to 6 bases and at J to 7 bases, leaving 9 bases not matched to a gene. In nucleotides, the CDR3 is TGTGCCAGCAGCACCCGGGACAGGGATAGTGAAAAACTGTTTTTT. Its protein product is CASSTRDRDSEKLFF.

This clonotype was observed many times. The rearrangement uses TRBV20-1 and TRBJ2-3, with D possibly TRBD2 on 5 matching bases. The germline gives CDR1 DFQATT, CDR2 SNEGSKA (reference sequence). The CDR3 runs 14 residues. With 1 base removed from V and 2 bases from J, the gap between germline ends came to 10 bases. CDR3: CSARVDWNTDTQYF. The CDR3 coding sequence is TGCAGTGCTAGAGTGGACTGGAACACAGATACGCAGTATTTT.

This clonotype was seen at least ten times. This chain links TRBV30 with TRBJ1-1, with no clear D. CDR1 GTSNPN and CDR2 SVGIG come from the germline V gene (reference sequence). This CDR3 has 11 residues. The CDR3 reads CALLHRTEAFF. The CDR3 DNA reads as TGTGCGTTATTACATAGGACTGAAGCTTTCTTT.

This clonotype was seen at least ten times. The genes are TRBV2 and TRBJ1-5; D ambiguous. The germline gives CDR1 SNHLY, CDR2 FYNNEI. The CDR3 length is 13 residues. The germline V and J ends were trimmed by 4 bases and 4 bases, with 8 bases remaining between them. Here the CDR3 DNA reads TGTGCCAGCAGTGCTTGGGAGAATCAGCCCCAGCATTTT. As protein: CASSAWENQPQHF.

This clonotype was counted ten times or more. The CDR3 sequence is CASSTRTGDTEAFF. In DNA form, the CDR3 reads TGTGCCAGCAGTACGCGGACAGGGGACACTGAAGCTTTCTTT. This sequence joins TRBV2 and TRBJ1-1, with 9 bases that match TRBD1. V lost 5 bases to trimming and J lost 3 bases; unmatched junction nucleotides: 4. From germline, CDR1 is SNHLY and CDR2 FYNNEI. CDR3 length: 14 residues. The whole variable domain, filled in from reference TRBV2 and TRBJ1-1, reads EPEVTQTPSHQVTQMGQEVILRCVPISNHLYFYWYRQILGQKVEFLVSFYNNEISEKSEIFDDQFSVERPDGSNFTLKIRSTKLEDSAMYFCASSTRTGDTEAFFGQGTRLTVV.

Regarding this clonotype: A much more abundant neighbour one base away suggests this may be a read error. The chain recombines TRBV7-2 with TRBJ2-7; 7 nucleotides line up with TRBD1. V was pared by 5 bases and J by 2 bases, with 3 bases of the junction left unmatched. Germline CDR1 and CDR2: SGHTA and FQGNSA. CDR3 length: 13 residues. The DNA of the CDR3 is TGTGCCAGCAGCGTACAGGGGCCCTACGAGCAGTACTTC. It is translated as CASSVQGPYEQYF.

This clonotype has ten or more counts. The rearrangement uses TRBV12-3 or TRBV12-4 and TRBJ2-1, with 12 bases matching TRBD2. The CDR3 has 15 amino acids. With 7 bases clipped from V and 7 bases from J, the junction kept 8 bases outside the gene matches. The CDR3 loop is CASIPGLAGLNEQFF. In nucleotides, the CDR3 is TGTGCCAGCATCCCGGGACTAGCGGGTTTAAATGAGCAGTTCTTC.

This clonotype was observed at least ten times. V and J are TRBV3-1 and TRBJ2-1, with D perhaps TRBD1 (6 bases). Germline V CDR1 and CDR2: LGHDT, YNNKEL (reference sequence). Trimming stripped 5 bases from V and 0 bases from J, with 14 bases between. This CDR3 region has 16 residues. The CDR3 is CASSYSGASSYNEQFF. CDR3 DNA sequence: TGTGCCAGCAGCTATTCAGGGGCTAGCTCCTACAATGAGCAGTTCTTC.

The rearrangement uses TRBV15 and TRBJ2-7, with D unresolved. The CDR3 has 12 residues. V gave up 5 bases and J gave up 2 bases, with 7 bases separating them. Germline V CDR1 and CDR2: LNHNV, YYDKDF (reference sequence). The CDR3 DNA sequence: TGTGCCACCAGCTCAGGAACCTACGAGCAGTACTTC. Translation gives CATSSGTYEQYF.

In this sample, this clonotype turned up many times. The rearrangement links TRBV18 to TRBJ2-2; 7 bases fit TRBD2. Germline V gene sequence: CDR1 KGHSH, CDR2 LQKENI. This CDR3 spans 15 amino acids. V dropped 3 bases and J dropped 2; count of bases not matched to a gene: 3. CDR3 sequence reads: CASSPTSVNTGELFF. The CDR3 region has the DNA TGTGCCAGCTCACCCACTAGCGTAAACACCGGGGAGCTGTTTTTT. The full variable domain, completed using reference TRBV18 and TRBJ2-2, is NAGVMQNPRHLVRRRGQEARLRCSPMKGHSHVYWYRQLPEEGLKFMVYLQKENIIDESGMPKERFSAEFPKEGPSILRIQQVVRGDSAAYFCASSPTSVNTGELFFGEGSRLTVL.

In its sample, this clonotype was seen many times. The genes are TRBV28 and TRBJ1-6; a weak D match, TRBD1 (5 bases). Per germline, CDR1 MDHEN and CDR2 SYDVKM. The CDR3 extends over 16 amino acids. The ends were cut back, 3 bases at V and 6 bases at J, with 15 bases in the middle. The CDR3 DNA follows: TGTGCCAGCAGTTTTTTTGGCTACAGGCCTAATTCACCCCTCCACTTT. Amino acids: CASSFFGYRPNSPLHF.

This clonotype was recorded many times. CDR3 loop: CSARTGAYEQYF. CDR3 nucleotides: TGCAGTGCAAGGACAGGGGCCTACGAGCAGTACTTC. The rearrangement joins TRBV20-1 to TRBJ2-7, with TRBD1 matching 9 bases. V trimming: 6 bases; J trimming: 2 bases; junction bases outside the gene matches: 2. This CDR3 is built from 12 residues. Per the germline V gene, CDR1 is DFQATT and CDR2 is SNEGSKA (reference sequence).

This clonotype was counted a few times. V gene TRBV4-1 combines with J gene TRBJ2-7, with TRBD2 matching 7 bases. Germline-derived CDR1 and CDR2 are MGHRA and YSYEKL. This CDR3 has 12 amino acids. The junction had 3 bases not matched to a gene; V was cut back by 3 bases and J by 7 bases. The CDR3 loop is CASSQRGWEQYF. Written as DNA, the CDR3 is TGCGCCAGCAGCCAGCGGGGGTGGGAGCAGTACTTC.